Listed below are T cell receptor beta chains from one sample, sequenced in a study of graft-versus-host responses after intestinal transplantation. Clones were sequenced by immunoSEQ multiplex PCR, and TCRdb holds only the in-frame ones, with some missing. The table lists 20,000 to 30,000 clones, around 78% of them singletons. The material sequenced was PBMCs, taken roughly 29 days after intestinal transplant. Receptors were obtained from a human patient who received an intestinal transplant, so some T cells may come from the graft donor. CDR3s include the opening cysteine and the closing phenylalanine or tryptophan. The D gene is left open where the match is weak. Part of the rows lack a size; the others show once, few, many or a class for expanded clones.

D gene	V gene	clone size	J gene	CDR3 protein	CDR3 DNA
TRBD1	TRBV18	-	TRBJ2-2	CASSPTGVNTGELFF	TGTGCCAGCTCCCCGACAGGGGTGAACACCGGGGAGCTGTTTTTT
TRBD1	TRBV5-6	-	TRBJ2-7	CASSPGQGIYYEQYF	TGTGCCAGCAGCCCGGGACAGGGTATCTACTACGAGCAGTACTTC
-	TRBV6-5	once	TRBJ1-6	CASTLVRDNSPLHF	TGTGCCAGCACCCTGGTCCGGGATAATTCACCCCTCCACTTT
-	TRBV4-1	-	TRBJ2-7	CASSQVSSYEQYF	TGCGCCAGCAGCCAAGTAAGCAGCTACGAGCAGTACTTC
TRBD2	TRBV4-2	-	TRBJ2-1	CASSQPEMASGRGEQFF	TGTGCCAGCAGCCAACCCGAGATGGCTAGCGGGCGGGGTGAGCAGTTCTTC
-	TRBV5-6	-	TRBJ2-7	CASSLADYEQYF	TGTGCCAGCAGCTTGGCTGACTACGAGCAGTACTTC
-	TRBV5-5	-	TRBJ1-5	CASSLAGIGQPQHF	TGTGCCAGCAGCTTGGCAGGGATCGGTCAGCCCCAGCATTTT
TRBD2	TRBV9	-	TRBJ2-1	CASSPPSGRLNEQFF	TGTGCCAGCAGCCCCCCCAGCGGGAGACTCAATGAGCAGTTCTTC
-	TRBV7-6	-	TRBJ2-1	CASSLELSAYNEQFF	TGTGCCAGCAGCTTAGAACTTAGTGCGTACAATGAGCAGTTCTTC
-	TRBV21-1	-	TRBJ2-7	CASRGQQAYEQYF	TGTGCCAGCAGGGGACAGCAGGCCTACGAGCAGTACTTC
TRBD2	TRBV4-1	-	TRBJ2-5	CASSQDTEEERGGQETQYF	TGCGCCAGCAGCCAAGATACAGAGGAGGAGCGGGGGGGCCAAGAGACCCAGTACTTC
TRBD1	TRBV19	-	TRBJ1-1	CASLLATGGTEAFF	TGTGCCAGCCTTCTCGCGACAGGGGGAACTGAAGCTTTCTTT
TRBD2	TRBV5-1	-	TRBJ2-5	CASSLESSGPETQYF	TGCGCCAGCAGCTTGGAATCTAGCGGGCCAGAGACCCAGTACTTC
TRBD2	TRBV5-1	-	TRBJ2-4	CASSLPGTSGGRDKNIQYF	TGCGCCAGCAGCTTGCCCGGGACTAGCGGGGGGAGGGACAAAAACATTCAGTACTTC
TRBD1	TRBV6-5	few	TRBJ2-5	CASRDRGSRETQYF	TGTGCAAGCCGGGACAGGGGGTCCCGAGAGACCCAGTACTTC
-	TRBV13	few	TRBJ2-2	CASTEGGELFF	TGTGCCAGCACCGAAGGCGGGGAGCTGTTTTTT
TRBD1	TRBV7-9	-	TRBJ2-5	CASSSGQGRETQYF	TGTGCCAGCAGCTCCGGACAGGGTCGGGAGACCCAGTACTTC
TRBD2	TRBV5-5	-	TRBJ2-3	CASSFSGGAPTDTQYF	TGTGCCAGCAGCTTTAGCGGGGGGGCTCCCACAGATACGCAGTATTTT
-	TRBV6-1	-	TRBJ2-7	CASSEPGEPSYEQYF	TGTGCCAGCAGTGAACCGGGAGAACCCTCCTACGAGCAGTACTTC
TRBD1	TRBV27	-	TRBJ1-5	CASRTSGTGGAQGNQPQHF	TGTGCCAGCAGGACTTCCGGGACAGGGGGCGCCCAGGGCAATCAGCCCCAGCATTTT
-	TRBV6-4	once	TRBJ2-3	CASSDNTDTQYF	TGTGCCAGCAGTGACAACACAGATACGCAGTATTTT
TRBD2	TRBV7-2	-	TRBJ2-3	CASSFGLAGGTDTQYF	TGTGCCAGCAGCTTTGGACTAGCGGGGGGCACAGATACGCAGTATTTT
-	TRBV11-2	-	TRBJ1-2	CASSLDIRGRDNYGYTF	TGTGCCAGCAGCTTAGATATCCGGGGGCGCGACAACTATGGCTACACCTTC
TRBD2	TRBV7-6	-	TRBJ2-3	CASSLFSGSLDTQYF	TGTGCCAGCAGCTTATTTAGCGGGAGTTTAGATACGCAGTATTTT
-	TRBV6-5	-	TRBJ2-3	CASRRLDRTDTQYF	TGTGCCAGCAGGCGACTGGACCGCACAGATACGCAGTATTTT
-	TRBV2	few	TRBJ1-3	CASTLTYSGNTIYF	TGTGCCAGCACCTTGACATACTCTGGAAACACCATATATTTT
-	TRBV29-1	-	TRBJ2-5	CSVDRTAQETQYF	TGCAGCGTTGACAGGACAGCCCAAGAGACCCAGTACTTC
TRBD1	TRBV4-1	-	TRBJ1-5	CASSQDQGAKPQPQHF	TGCGCCAGCAGCCAAGATCAGGGGGCGAAACCCCAGCCCCAGCATTTT
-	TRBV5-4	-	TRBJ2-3	CASSLDPGTDTQYF	TGTGCCAGCAGCTTGGATCCGGGCACAGATACGCAGTATTTT
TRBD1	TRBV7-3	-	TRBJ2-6	CASSGAQVGDRGSGANVLTF	TGTGCCAGCAGCGGAGCTCAGGTGGGTGACAGGGGCTCTGGGGCCAACGTCCTGACTTTC
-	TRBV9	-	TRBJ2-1	CASSPSTGLSSYNEQFF	TGTGCCAGCAGCCCTTCTACCGGACTAAGCTCCTACAATGAGCAGTTCTTC
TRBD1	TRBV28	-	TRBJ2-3	CASEGLGTAKPSTDTQYF	TGTGCCAGCGAAGGATTGGGGACAGCAAAACCCAGCACAGATACGCAGTATTTT
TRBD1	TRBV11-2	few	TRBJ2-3	CASSDRDRVGDTQYF	TGTGCCAGCAGCGACCGGGACAGGGTAGGAGATACGCAGTATTTT
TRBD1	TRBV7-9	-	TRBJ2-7	CASSWDRTTYEQYF	TGTGCCAGCAGTTGGGACAGAACCACCTACGAGCAGTACTTC
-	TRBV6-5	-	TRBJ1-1	CASSEAFNTEAFF	TGTGCCAGCAGTGAAGCATTCAACACTGAAGCTTTCTTT
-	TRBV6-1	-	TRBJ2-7	CASRDFRSYEQYF	TGTGCCAGCAGGGACTTTCGCTCCTACGAGCAGTACTTC
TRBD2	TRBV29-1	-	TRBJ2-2	CSAREGIGELFF	TGCAGCGCAAGGGAGGGGATCGGGGAGCTGTTTTTT
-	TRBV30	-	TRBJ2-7	CAWATRYSSYEQYF	TGTGCCTGGGCGACACGCTATAGCTCCTACGAGCAGTACTTC
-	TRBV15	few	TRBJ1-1	CATSREYRSENTEAFF	TGTGCCACCAGCAGAGAATATAGGAGCGAGAACACTGAAGCTTTCTTT
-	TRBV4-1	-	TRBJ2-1	CASSQVGPLSSSYNEQFF	TGCGCCAGCAGCCAAGTGGGGCCACTTTCCAGCTCCTACAATGAGCAGTTCTTC
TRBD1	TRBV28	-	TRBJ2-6	CASSRTGTVYIWANVLTF	TGTGCCAGCAGCCGGACCGGGACAGTCTATATCTGGGCCAACGTCCTGACTTTC
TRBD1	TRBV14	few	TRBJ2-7	CASSPGTGSYEQYF	TGTGCCAGCAGCCCCGGGACAGGGTCCTACGAGCAGTACTTC